The 19 T cell receptor beta chains below all came from one sample that was sequenced in a study of regulatory T cells in long-lasting Graves disease. Time point noted: persistent/refractory GD, antithyroid drugs over 5 years with positive TRAb. TCR sequences were obtained from RNA taken from PBMCs. Investigators prepared the TCR beta libraries by applying iRepertoire HTBI primers and Arm-PCR of CDR3 regions. One entry per CDR3 protein, called by TCRdb with MiXCR from the multiplex PCR reads. The sample holds 300,000 to 500,000 distinct CDR3 sequences, under 25% seen once. The sample in question was peripheral blood mononuclear cells (PBMCs), obtained when the disease was refractory, from a patient treated with antithyroid drugs. The receptors were sampled from a female donor with Graves disease.

This clonotype was counted a few times. This may arise from a read error, as a much more abundant clone is one base away. The V and J genes are TRBV3-1 and TRBJ1-1, with TRBD1 matching 7 bases. In germline, CDR1 is LGHDT, CDR2 YNNKEL (reference sequence). The CDR3 consists of 13 residues. Germline trimming cut 7 bases from V and 1 base from J; bases unmatched to any gene: 3. The chain's CDR3 is CASTRTGNTEAFF. The CDR3 region has the DNA TGTGCCAGCACCCGGACAGGGAACACTGAAGCTTTCTTT.

Points on this clonotype: A much larger clone lies one base from this, so it may be a read error. The chain couples TRBV28 to TRBJ1-6, with D perhaps TRBD1 (6 bases). CDR1 and CDR2 from the germline V gene are MDHEN and SYDVKM. This CDR3 has 15 residues. The CDR3 here is CASSLSGAYNPPLHF. As DNA, the CDR3 is TGTGCCAGCAGTTTATCGGGGGCCTATAATCCACCCCTCCACTTT.

In its sample, this clonotype was seen many times. The rearrangement links TRBV28 to TRBJ2-7, with D uncertain. The V end lost 4 bases, the J end lost 3 bases, and 16 bases lay between the germline ends. In germline, CDR1 is MDHEN, CDR2 SYDVKM. The CDR3 contains 15 residues. The CDR3 loop is CASSSFVLAGYEQYF. CDR3 DNA sequence: TGTGCCAGCAGTTCCTTCGTCTTGGCAGGCTACGAGCAGTACTTC.

This rearrangement joins TRBV14 to TRBJ2-4; TRBD1 is a possible D gene (6 bases). This CDR3 spans 14 amino acids. V lost 4 bases, J lost 3 bases, and 10 bases lay in between. Germline V gene data show CDR1 as SGHDN and CDR2 as FVKESK. CDR3 bases: TGTGCCAGCAGCCCCAGGACAGACAAAAACATTCAGTACTTC. It codes for CASSPRTDKNIQYF. The full variable domain, rest sourced from reference TRBV14 and TRBJ2-4, is EAGVTQFPSHSVIEKGQTVTLRCDPISGHDNLYWYRRVMGKEIKFLLHFVKESKQDESGMPNNRFLAERTGGTYSTLKVQPAELEDSGVYFCASSPRTDKNIQYFGAGTRLSVL.

J is TRBJ2-7 and V is TRBV19; 9 nucleotides line up with TRBD1. This CDR3 is built from 16 residues. Trimming took 3 bases from V and 4 from J; bases not matched to a gene: 10. Germline CDR1 is LNHDA and CDR2 is SQIVND (reference sequence). DNA for the CDR3: TGTGCCAGTAGTATTGAATGGGGACAGGGTTTTTACGAGCAGTACTTC. It yields the protein CASSIEWGQGFYEQYF.

This clonotype was seen more than once but under ten times. CDR3 amino acids: CASSRGGDDTEAFF. The CDR3 DNA is TGTGCCAGCAGCCGAGGGGGGGACGACACTGAAGCTTTCTTT. The gene calls are TRBV7-9 and TRBJ1-1; possible D gene TRBD1, 6 bases. The CDR3 loop spans 14 amino acids. In germline, CDR1 is SEHNR, CDR2 FQNEAQ (reference sequence). The V end lost 5 bases, the J end lost 3 bases, and 13 bases lay between the germline ends.

This clonotype appeared many times. The chain has TRBV2 and TRBJ2-3, with D unresolved. CDR1 is SNHLY and CDR2 is FYNNEI in the germline V gene. The ends were cut back, 2 bases at V and 1 base at J, with 13 bases in the middle. The CDR3 consists of 16 residues. The CDR3 spells CASSELQLIGTDTQYF. The CDR3 bases are TGTGCCAGCAGTGAACTACAACTAATCGGCACAGATACGCAGTATTTT.

This clonotype was counted many times. The genes are TRBV7-2 and TRBJ1-1, with D hard to call. Germline V CDR1 and CDR2: SGHTA, FQGNSA. The CDR3 runs to 14 residues. V was clipped by 4 bases and J by 0 bases, with 9 bases between them. The CDR3 nucleotides are TGTGCCAGCAGCTCTACAACAGTGAACACTGAAGCTTTCTTT. Protein: CASSSTTVNTEAFF. The full variable domain, rest sourced from reference TRBV7-2 and TRBJ1-1, is GAGVSQSPSNKVTEKGKDVELRCDPISGHTALYWYRQSLGQGLEFLIYFQGNSAPDKSGLPSDRFSAERTGGSVSTLTIQRTQQEDSAVYLCASSSTTVNTEAFFGQGTRLTVV.

This clonotype was seen at least ten times. The CDR3 spells CASSQMTVNTGELFF. In DNA, the CDR3 is TGTGCCAGCAGCCAGATGACAGTGAACACCGGGGAGCTGTTTTTT. This chain links TRBV12-3 or TRBV12-4 with TRBJ2-2, with D perhaps matching TRBD1 (5 bases). The V end was cut by 6 bases, the J end by 1 base, with 12 bases between. There are 15 residues in the CDR3.

This rearrangement joins TRBV27 to TRBJ2-7, with 7 bases aligning to TRBD1. Germline V gene sequence: CDR1 MNHEY, CDR2 SMNVEV (reference sequence). The CDR3 length is 14 residues. Trimming took 1 base from V and 4 from J; bases not matched to a gene: 4. The CDR3 DNA sequence: TGTGCCAGCAGTTTATTGGACAGGAGGTACGAGCAGTACTTC. Amino acid sequence: CASSLLDRRYEQYF.

This clonotype was counted at least ten times. This rearrangement joins TRBV30 to TRBJ1-6; weak D call: TRBD1 (5 bases). Germline V gives CDR1 GTSNPN, CDR2 SVGIG (reference sequence). The germline V and J ends were trimmed by 0 bases and 8 bases, with 11 bases remaining between them. The CDR3 sequence is 14 residues long. CDR3: CAWSVDRGYSPLHF. The CDR3 bases are TGTGCCTGGAGTGTCGACAGAGGGTATTCACCCCTCCACTTT.

The sample holds many counts of this clonotype. The chain uses TRBV10-3 and TRBJ1-2; 8 bases match TRBD1. This CDR3 comprises 14 residues. V shed 6 bases, J shed 2 bases, and the junction held 5 bases outside the gene matches. Germline CDR1 and CDR2: ENHRY and SYGVKD. CDR3 in DNA: TGTGCCATCAGGTCGGACAGGGAAAACTATGGCTACACCTTC. Protein: CAIRSDRENYGYTF.

V usage is TRBV6-1 and J usage is TRBJ2-2; D is possibly TRBD2 (5 bases). The CDR3 totals 16 residues. Trimming left V 7 bases short and J 1 base short, with 16 bases between. CDR1 and CDR2 (germline): MNHNS, SASEGT. CDR3 residues: CASTPLKRQNTGELFF. Here the CDR3 DNA reads TGTGCCAGCACTCCTCTAAAGCGGCAGAACACCGGGGAGCTGTTTTTT.

In this sample, this clonotype turned up many times. V gene TRBV18 combines with J gene TRBJ2-3; 8 nucleotides match TRBD1. The CDR3 contains 14 residues. The ends lost 4 bases at V and 4 bases at J; junction bases unmatched: 4. Germline CDR1 and CDR2: KGHSH and LQKENI. The CDR3 DNA follows: TGTGCCAGCTCACGGGGACAGGTTCCAGATACGCAGTATTTT. Translating gives CASSRGQVPDTQYF.

V usage is TRBV12-3 or TRBV12-4 and J usage is TRBJ1-2; no definite D call. V was cut by 3 bases and J by 6 bases, with 11 bases left in between. The CDR3 runs 13 residues. The CDR3 DNA reads TGTGCCAGCAGTTTGGGCCTCCTGAATGGCTACACCTTC. Translating it yields CASSLGLLNGYTF.

This clonotype has ten or more counts. The chain employs TRBV20-1 and TRBJ2-7; D is ambiguous. The CDR3 extends over 11 amino acids. V lost 4 bases to trimming and J lost 6 bases, with 10 bases between them. The germline V gene encodes CDR1 DFQATT and CDR2 SNEGSKA (reference sequence). The CDR3 DNA sequence: TGCAGTGCTAAGGACGCTACCGAGCAGTACTTC. As protein: CSAKDATEQYF.

Ten or more counts support this clonotype. This chain joins TRBV30 and TRBJ1-1; D is unclear. Germline CDR1 and CDR2: GTSNPN and SVGIG (reference sequence). Trimming pared 2 bases from V and 4 bases from J, leaving 11 bases between. This CDR3 has 13 residues. The CDR3 protein is CAWSSVGSTEAFF. The CDR3 nucleotides read TGTGCCTGGAGTTCCGTGGGGAGCACTGAAGCTTTCTTT.

The CDR3 protein is CASSQNSVSSYNEQFF. The CDR3 bases are TGTGCCAGCAGCCAAAATAGCGTTAGCTCCTACAATGAGCAGTTCTTC. The chain joins TRBV3-1 to TRBJ2-1; D possibly corresponds to TRBD2 (5 bases). From germline, CDR1 is LGHDT and CDR2 YNNKEL (reference sequence). CDR3 size: 16 residues. V was pared by 2 bases and J by 0 bases, with 11 bases between.

This clonotype was found many times. The chain joins TRBV10-3 to TRBJ1-2; TRBD1 aligns across 9 bases. CDR1 is ENHRY, CDR2 SYGVKD, per germline. Trimming removed 3 bases from V and 8 bases from J; junction bases left unmatched: 16. The CDR3 extends over 17 amino acids. The CDR3 reads CAISELAAGTGSKGYTF. Here the CDR3 DNA reads TGTGCCATCAGTGAACTAGCAGCCGGGACAGGGAGTAAGGGCTACACCTTC.